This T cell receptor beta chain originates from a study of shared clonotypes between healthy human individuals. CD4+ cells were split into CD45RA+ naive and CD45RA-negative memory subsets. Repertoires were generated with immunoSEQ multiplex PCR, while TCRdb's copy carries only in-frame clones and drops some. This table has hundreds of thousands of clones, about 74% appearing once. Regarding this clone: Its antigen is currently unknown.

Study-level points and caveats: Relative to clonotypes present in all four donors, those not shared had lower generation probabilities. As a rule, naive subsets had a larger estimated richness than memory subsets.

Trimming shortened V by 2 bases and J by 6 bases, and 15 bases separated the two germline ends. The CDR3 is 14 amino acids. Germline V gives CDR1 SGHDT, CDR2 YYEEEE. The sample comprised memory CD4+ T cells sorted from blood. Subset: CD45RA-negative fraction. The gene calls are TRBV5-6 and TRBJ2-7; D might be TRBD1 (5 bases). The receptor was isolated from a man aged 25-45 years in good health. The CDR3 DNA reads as TGTGCCAGCAGCTTTGTTGGGGCTCAGGGCGAGCAGTACTTC. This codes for CASSFVGAQGEQYF. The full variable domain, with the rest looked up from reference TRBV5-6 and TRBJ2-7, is DAGVTQSPTHLIKTRGQQVTLRCSPKSGHDTVSWYQQALGQGPQFIFQYYEEEERQRGNFPDRFSGHQFPNYSSELNVNALLLGDSALYLCASSFVGAQGEQYFGPGTRLTVT.